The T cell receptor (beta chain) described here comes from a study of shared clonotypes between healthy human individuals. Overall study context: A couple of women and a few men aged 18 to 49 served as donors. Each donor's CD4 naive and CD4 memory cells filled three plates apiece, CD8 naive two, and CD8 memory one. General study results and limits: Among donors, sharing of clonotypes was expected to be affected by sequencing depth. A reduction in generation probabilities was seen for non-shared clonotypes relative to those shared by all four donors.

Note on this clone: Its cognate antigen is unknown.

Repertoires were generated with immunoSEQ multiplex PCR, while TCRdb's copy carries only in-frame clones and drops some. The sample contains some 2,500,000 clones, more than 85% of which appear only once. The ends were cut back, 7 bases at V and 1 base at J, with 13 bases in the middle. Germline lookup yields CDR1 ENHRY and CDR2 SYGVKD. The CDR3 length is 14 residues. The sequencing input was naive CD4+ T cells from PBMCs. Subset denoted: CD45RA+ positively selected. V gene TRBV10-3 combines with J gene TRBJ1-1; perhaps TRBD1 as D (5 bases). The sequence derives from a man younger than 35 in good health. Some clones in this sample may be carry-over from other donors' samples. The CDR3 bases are TGTGCCATCACCCGGGGCAGGGCGAACACTGAAGCTTTCTTT. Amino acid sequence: CAITRGRANTEAFF.